This TCR beta chain was recorded in a study of blood T cell repertoires in COVID-19. At the level of the study: Italy, Spain and the United States were the sources of the convalescent and acute COVID-19 samples.

Sequenced by immunoSEQ multiplex PCR; TCRdb stores in-frame clones only, minus some. The table shows a few hundred thousand clones, with more than 80% occurring only once. The length of the CDR3 is 15 residues. Losses at the gene ends were 3 bases for V and 1 base for J; bases not matched to a gene: 6. Per germline, CDR1 MNHNS and CDR2 SASEGT. The chain combines TRBV6-1 with TRBJ2-7, with 7 nucleotides matching TRBD2. Sequenced sample: peripheral blood. The receptor's source is a woman in her forties or fifties with COVID-19, enrolled during active disease. The CDR3 region has the DNA TGTGCCAGCAGTGACGTGGGAGGGGTTTCCTACGAGCAGTACTTC. Protein product: CASSDVGGVSYEQYF.